The following is a T cell receptor (beta chain) sequence with its context. The data derive from a study of shared clonotypes between healthy human individuals. CDR3 size: 13 residues. Per germline, CDR1 MGHRA and CDR2 YSYEKL. Trimming took 1 base from V and 2 from J, leaving 4 bases between them. The data were produced by immunoSEQ multiplex PCR, yet TCRdb's version contains in-frame clones alone and is incomplete. The sample has hundreds of thousands of clones; 90% to 96% are singletons. Material: naive CD4+ T cells sorted from blood. This sample's subset: CD45RA+ positively selected. The chain employs TRBV4-1 and TRBJ2-3; the D is unclear. This clonotype originated in a woman younger than 45 in good health. CDR3 loop: CASSQGHTDTQYF. The CDR3 nucleotides read TGCGCCAGCAGCCAAGGGCACACAGATACGCAGTATTTT.